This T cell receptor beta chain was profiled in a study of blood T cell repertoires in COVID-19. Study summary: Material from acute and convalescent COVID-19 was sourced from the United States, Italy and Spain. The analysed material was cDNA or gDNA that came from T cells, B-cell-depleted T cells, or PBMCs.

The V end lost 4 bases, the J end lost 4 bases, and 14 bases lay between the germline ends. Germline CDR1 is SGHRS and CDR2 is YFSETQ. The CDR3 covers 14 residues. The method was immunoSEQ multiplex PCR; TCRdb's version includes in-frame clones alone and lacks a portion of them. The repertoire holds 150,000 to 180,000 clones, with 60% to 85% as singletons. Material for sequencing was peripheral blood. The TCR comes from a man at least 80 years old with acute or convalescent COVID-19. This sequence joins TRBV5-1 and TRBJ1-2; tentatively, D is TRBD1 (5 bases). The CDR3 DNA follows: TGCGCCAGCAGCCCGGGCGGGGGGACCTATGGCTACACCTTC. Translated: CASSPGGGTYGYTF.